This T cell receptor (beta chain) stems from a study of blood T cell repertoires in COVID-19. Study-level information: Donors in the United States, Italy and Spain gave samples during acute or convalescent COVID-19. PBMCs, B-cell-depleted T cells, or T cells provided the cDNA or gDNA that made up the material.

Authors' data handling: By means of reference gene primer amplification, nucleated cell counts were estimated. TCRdb's copy holds only in-frame clones and misses some; the assay was immunoSEQ multiplex PCR. V, J and clone size are those of that table, while D and trimming were read from the DNA. The table includes about 43,000 clones, roughly 89% detected once. The germline V gene has CDR1 SGHRS and CDR2 YFSETQ. CDR3 size: 14 residues. V shed 2 bases and J shed 7 bases, with 15 bases lying between them. Sequenced input: peripheral blood. The rearrangement joins TRBV5-1 to TRBJ1-1; D unresolved. The TCR sequence derives from a man aged 55 to 70 with active COVID-19. CDR3 in DNA: TGCGCCAGCAGCTTTGGTTTGGAAGGACTTGAAGCTTTCTTT. Encoded protein: CASSFGLEGLEAFF.